The 21 T cell receptor beta chains presented below share a single source sample, sequenced in a study of technical replicates of blood from four donors (dated by TCRdb to between 2016 and 2019). Library prep was done by the immunoSEQ multiplex PCR assay. The source is immuneACCESS, and TCRdb retained only in-frame sequences with V and J called. Part of the clones is not carried over; for the studies checked, unresolved V genes explain less than half of this, and the remainder is unexplained. Recorded for this sample are 55,000 to 75,000 clones; over 90% of them occurred a single time. The ten most abundant clones make up 4.3% of the sample. Sequencing used PBMCs. These receptors came from a human donor in good health. Some clones in this sample may be carry-over from other donors' samples.

This CDR3 is CASRTSGGTGELFF. Written as DNA, the CDR3 is TGTGCCAGCAGGACTAGCGGGGGTACCGGGGAGCTGTTTTTT. The chain combines TRBV6-5 with TRBJ2-2; 12 bases match TRBD2. J was trimmed by 5 bases and V by 6 bases; bases with no gene match: 1. Germline lookup yields CDR1 MNHEY and CDR2 SVGAGI. The CDR3 runs 14 residues.

This chain connects TRBV25-1 to TRBJ1-2; unclear D gene. V lost 6 bases to trimming and J lost 7 bases, with 12 bases between them. The germline V gene encodes CDR1 MGHDK and CDR2 SYGVNS. The CDR3 has 12 residues. The CDR3 loop is CASRPEVGGYTF. The CDR3 region has the DNA TGTGCCAGCAGGCCGGAGGTTGGTGGCTACACCTTC.

CDR3 amino acids: CSVERAGGPDTQYF. CDR3 nucleotide sequence: TGCAGCGTCGAGAGAGCGGGAGGGCCAGATACGCAGTATTTT. The chain links TRBV29-1 to TRBJ2-3, with 10 bases identical to TRBD2. The CDR3 has 14 amino acids. The V segment lost 6 bases and the J segment 4 bases; nucleotides outside the gene matches: 7. Germline V gene sequence: CDR1 SQVTM, CDR2 ANQGSEA.

Here the CDR3 reads CASRKQGAGGTEAFF. The CDR3 coding sequence is TGTGCCAGCAGGAAACAGGGGGCGGGCGGCACTGAAGCTTTCTTT. The chain has TRBV2 and TRBJ1-1; the match to TRBD1 covers 9 bases. V gave up 6 bases and J gave up 4 bases; unmatched junction bases: 9. The germline CDR1 and CDR2 sequences are SNHLY and FYNNEI. The CDR3 loop spans 15 amino acids.

This rearrangement joins TRBV9 to TRBJ2-5; D is uncertain. Germline loops: CDR1 SGDLS, CDR2 YYNGEE. The CDR3 spans 14 residues. V was trimmed by 0 bases and J by 2 bases, leaving 8 bases between them. CDR3 in amino acids: CASSVGSRQETQYF. Here the CDR3 DNA reads TGTGCCAGCAGCGTAGGGAGTAGGCAAGAGACCCAGTACTTC.

The chain employs TRBV6-5 and TRBJ1-4, with D perhaps matching TRBD1 (5 bases). The CDR3 loop spans 13 amino acids. Trimming shortened V by 6 bases and J by 8 bases, and 13 bases separated the two germline ends. Per germline, CDR1 MNHEY and CDR2 SVGAGI. CDR3: CASRGPSVEKLFF. CDR3 nucleotides: TGTGCCAGCAGGGGGCCATCGGTAGAAAAACTGTTTTTT.

V is TRBV11-2 and J is TRBJ2-5; D remains ambiguous. There are 17 residues in the CDR3. Germline V gives CDR1 SGHAT, CDR2 FQNNGV. With 5 bases removed from V and 1 base from J, the gap between germline ends came to 20 bases. The CDR3 spells CASSPTLRPAGQETQYF. The DNA for the CDR3 is TGTGCCAGCAGCCCGACTCTTCGGCCTGCTGGCCAAGAGACCCAGTACTTC.

This CDR3 reads CASKTGGNNEKLFF. The CDR3 DNA reads TGTGCCAGCAAAACAGGGGGCAATAATGAAAAACTGTTTTTT. The chain combines TRBV6-1 with TRBJ1-4; 9 bases fit TRBD1. The CDR3 is 14 amino acids. The V and J ends lost 7 bases and 4 bases, in that order; junction bases with no gene match: 4. Germline V gives CDR1 MNHNS, CDR2 SASEGT.

The rearrangement joins TRBV15 to TRBJ1-2; TRBD1 agrees at 9 bases. This CDR3 is built from 14 residues. From germline, CDR1 is LNHNV and CDR2 YYDKDF (reference sequence). V shed 5 bases and J 8 bases; nucleotides not matched to a gene: 9. The CDR3 DNA reads as TGTGCCACCAGCGGCACAAGGACAGGGGAAGGCTACACCTTC. The encoded protein is CATSGTRTGEGYTF.

The V call is TRBV6-1, the J call TRBJ1-3; D is ambiguous. Germline V gene sequence: CDR1 MNHNS, CDR2 SASEGT. Trimming took 3 bases from V and 4 from J, leaving 10 bases between them. This CDR3 contains 14 residues. In nucleotides, the CDR3 is TGTGCCAGCAGTGATTCGGGGATAGGAAACACCATATATTTT. Translated, it gives CASSDSGIGNTIYF.

The rearrangement joins TRBV6-6 to TRBJ2-7, with 8 nucleotides matching TRBD1. Germline V gene sequence: CDR1 MNHNY, CDR2 SVGAGI (reference sequence). V was pared by 2 bases and J by 7 bases, with 10 bases of the junction left unmatched. This CDR3 has 15 residues. The DNA of the CDR3 is TGTGCCAGCAGTTACGCCGGGACAGGTGCACTGGAGCAGTACTTC. Translation gives CASSYAGTGALEQYF.

The chain uses TRBV7-2 and TRBJ1-1; the match to TRBD1 covers 9 bases. Losses at the gene ends were 5 bases for V and 1 base for J; bases not matched to a gene: 5. The CDR3 covers 15 residues. Germline V gene data show CDR1 as SGHTA and CDR2 as FQGNSA. The CDR3 DNA reads as TGTGCCAGCAGCCCGCGGACAGGGGCGAACACTGAAGCTTTCTTT. This codes for CASSPRTGANTEAFF.

This clone came up a few times. This chain uses TRBV5-4 with TRBJ2-7, with 10 bases fitting TRBD1. This CDR3 spans 16 amino acids. Germline V lookup: CDR1 SGHNT, CDR2 YYREEE (reference sequence). Trimming took 0 bases from V and 5 from J; bases not matched to a gene: 8. CDR3 region: CASSLAAGDRGHEQYF. As DNA, the CDR3 is TGTGCCAGCAGCTTGGCCGCAGGGGACAGGGGCCACGAGCAGTACTTC.

This clone was recorded once. V usage is TRBV5-1 and J usage is TRBJ2-1; 9 nucleotides line up with TRBD2. J lost 7 bases, V lost 2 bases, and 13 bases had no gene match. Germline lookup yields CDR1 SGHRS and CDR2 YFSETQ. This CDR3 comprises 17 residues. CDR3: CASSFPPAGGINNEQFF. The CDR3 bases are TGCGCCAGCAGCTTTCCCCCTGCGGGAGGGATTAATAATGAGCAGTTCTTC.

V is TRBV6-4 and J is TRBJ2-1; 7 nucleotides line up with TRBD1. Per germline, CDR1 MRHNA and CDR2 SNTAGT. The J segment lost 6 bases and the V segment lost 4 bases, leaving 6 bases of the junction unmatched. The CDR3 has 14 residues. The DNA of the CDR3 is TGTGCCAGCAGTGTCTCAGGACAGGCCAATGAGCAGTTCTTC. This translates into CASSVSGQANEQFF.

This chain links TRBV30 with TRBJ1-3, with D uncertain. Trimming took 7 bases from V and 0 from J, leaving 7 bases between them. This CDR3 region has 12 residues. Germline assignment: CDR1 GTSNPN and CDR2 SVGIG (reference sequence). CDR3 nucleotide sequence: TGTGCCTTTGACAACTCTGGAAACACCATATATTTT. Residues: CAFDNSGNTIYF.

The rearrangement uses TRBV5-4 and TRBJ2-1, with 16 bases that match TRBD2. This CDR3 has 15 amino acids. Germline V gene sequence: CDR1 SGHNT, CDR2 YYREEE (reference sequence). Germline trimming cut 6 bases from V and 9 bases from J; bases unmatched to any gene: 6. The CDR3: CASTTGTSGRGEQFF. The CDR3 coding sequence is TGTGCCAGCACTACCGGGACTAGCGGGAGGGGTGAGCAGTTCTTC.

The chain is built from TRBV4-3 and TRBJ2-3; 8 bases are shared with TRBD2. The CDR3 consists of 15 residues. V lost 4 bases to trimming and J lost 9 bases; unmatched junction nucleotides: 12. Germline V gives CDR1 LGHNA, CDR2 YSLEER. As DNA, the CDR3 is TGCGCCAGCAGCCCAGAGCGGGGGTATCAGATAACGCAGTATTTT. Translated, it gives CASSPERGYQITQYF.

J is TRBJ2-1 and V is TRBV5-1; 15 bases are a match to TRBD2. The CDR3 is made up of 18 amino acids. Germline loops: CDR1 SGHRS, CDR2 YFSETQ. V shed 4 bases and J 2 bases; nucleotides not matched to a gene: 7. In DNA, the CDR3 is TGCGCCAGCAGCCGCGGACTAGCGGGAGGGAGGACCTACAATGAGCAGTTCTTC. This codes for CASSRGLAGGRTYNEQFF.

This chain uses TRBV6-5 with TRBJ1-4, with D possibly TRBD1 on 6 matching bases. V lost 0 bases and J lost 3, with 8 bases in between. This CDR3 comprises 15 residues. The germline V gene encodes CDR1 MNHEY and CDR2 SVGAGI. CDR3 residues: CASSYSQGANEKLFF. The CDR3, as DNA: TGTGCCAGCAGTTACTCACAGGGTGCTAATGAAAAACTGTTTTTT.

The J gene is TRBJ1-1, the V gene TRBV5-1; possible D gene TRBD1, 6 bases. Trimming shortened V by 4 bases and J by 2 bases, and 12 bases separated the two germline ends. This CDR3 has 14 residues. CDR1 is SGHRS, CDR2 YFSETQ, per germline. CDR3 coding DNA: TGCGCCAGCAGCCGGGAGGGGGATAACACTGAAGCTTTCTTT. Protein: CASSREGDNTEAFF.